These 23 T cell receptor beta chains share one sample of origin, sequenced in a study of blood T cell repertoires in COVID-19. Libraries were prepared by immunoSEQ multiplex PCR; TCRdb keeps only in-frame clonotypes and omits some of them. The sample lists under 200,000 clones, around 84% occurring once. The sequencing sample was made of peripheral blood. These receptors all stem from a man in his forties with acute or convalescent COVID-19.

J is TRBJ2-3 and V is TRBV11-3; D might be TRBD2 (7 bases). V shed 3 bases and J shed 6 bases, with 13 bases lying between them. The CDR3 runs to 14 residues. Per the germline V gene, CDR1 is SGHNT and CDR2 is YENEEA. The CDR3 region has the DNA TGTGCCAGCAGCTTCGGGGGGCCAGGGGATACGCAGTATTTT. Translation gives CASSFGGPGDTQYF.

The rearrangement joins TRBV7-9 to TRBJ1-1, with 7 nucleotides matching TRBD1. V lost 5 bases to trimming and J lost 2 bases; unmatched junction nucleotides: 17. CDR3 length equals 18 residues. Germline V gene sequence: CDR1 SEHNR, CDR2 FQNEAQ (reference sequence). CDR3 coding DNA: TGTGCCAGCAGCCCTCCTATAGGGGGCCCCGGGCCAAACACTGAAGCTTTCTTT. It is translated as CASSPPIGGPGPNTEAFF.

The gene calls are TRBV7-2 and TRBJ1-2, with a possible D match to TRBD1 (6 bases). The ends were cut back, 4 bases at V and 7 bases at J, with 13 bases in the middle. The CDR3 length is 13 residues. Germline V gene sequence: CDR1 SGHTA, CDR2 FQGNSA. The CDR3 DNA is TGTGCCAGCAGCTCAAGGGGGGGGTTTGGCTACACCTTC. It specifies CASSSRGGFGYTF.

The chain uses TRBV6-5 and TRBJ1-3; D unclear. V lost 5 bases and J 1 base, leaving 6 bases between the germline ends. Germline-derived CDR1 and CDR2 are MNHEY and SVGAGI. CDR3 length equals 13 residues. CDR3 sequence: CASSSGSGNTIYF. The CDR3 DNA reads as TGTGCCAGCAGTAGCGGGTCTGGAAACACCATATATTTT.

The V and J genes are TRBV18 and TRBJ1-6; D unclear. The CDR3 sequence is 15 residues long. Trimming took off 3 bases at V and 7 bases at J, with 13 bases between the two ends. Germline V gene data show CDR1 as KGHSH and CDR2 as LQKENI. DNA for the CDR3: TGTGCCAGCTCACCCTTCAGGTTCGGAAATTCACCCCTCCACTTT. This translates into CASSPFRFGNSPLHF.

V and J are TRBV6-5 and TRBJ2-7; D is uncertain. CDR3 size: 10 residues. The V and J ends lost 8 bases and 2 bases respectively, with 4 bases between them. Germline lookup yields CDR1 MNHEY and CDR2 SVGAGI. The CDR3 nucleotides read TGTGCCAGCGGCACCTACGAGCAGTACTTC. Protein product: CASGTYEQYF.

The chain combines TRBV3-1 (or the pseudogene TRBV3-2) with TRBJ1-5; possibly TRBD1 for D (6 bases). Germline CDR1 LGHDT, CDR2 YNNKEL (reference sequence). This CDR3 has 18 amino acids. The ends were cut back, 1 base at V and 5 bases at J, with 21 bases in the middle. In DNA form, the CDR3 reads TGTGCCAGCAGCCAAGGTCCAGGGGTCTTCCCTTTTCATCAGCCCCAGCATTTT. This translates into CASSQGPGVFPFHQPQHF.

This clone was picked up a small number of times. The same CDR3 also results from other DNA sequences found in this sample. V usage is TRBV5-4 and J usage is TRBJ2-1; 9 bases are a match to TRBD2. Germline CDR1 reads SGHNT; CDR2 reads YYREEE (reference sequence). Unmatched junction bases numbered 2, after V lost 0 bases and J lost 4 bases. The CDR3 has 15 amino acids. This chain's CDR3 is CASSLGAGGYNEQFF. For the CDR3, the DNA is TGTGCCAGCAGCTTGGGAGCGGGGGGTTACAATGAGCAGTTCTTC.

The rearrangement uses TRBV7-2 and TRBJ1-2, with 8 nucleotides matching TRBD1. The germline CDR1 and CDR2 sequences are SGHTA and FQGNSA. There are 15 residues in the CDR3. V lost 0 bases and J lost 3; bases outside the gene matches: 3. CDR3 protein: CASSLAAGGDYGYTF. The CDR3, as DNA: TGTGCCAGCAGCTTAGCGGCAGGGGGCGACTATGGCTACACCTTC.

The gene calls are TRBV23-1 and TRBJ2-1, with a weak D call TRBD1 (6 bases). TRBV23-1 is reported as an ORF; its role is uncertain. V was cut by 4 bases and J by 10 bases, with 14 bases left in between. There are 13 residues in the CDR3. CDR3 sequence reads: CASSLLGQSEQFF. CDR3 nucleotide sequence: TGCGCCAGCAGTCTCCTCGGACAGTCGGAGCAGTTCTTC.

This clone occurred a few times. The CDR3 bases are TGCAGCGTGACAGGGACTAGCGGGGGAGATGAGCAGTTCTTC. Translated: CSVTGTSGGDEQFF. V usage is TRBV29-1 and J usage is TRBJ2-1; 14 positions match TRBD2. The junction had 6 bases not matched to a gene; V was cut back by 6 bases and J by 8 bases. The CDR3 is made up of 14 amino acids. Germline V gene sequence: CDR1 SQVTM, CDR2 ANQGSEA.

The chain recombines TRBV10-1 with TRBJ1-1, with D unclear. CDR3 length equals 14 residues. V gave up 6 bases and J gave up 1 base, with 12 bases separating them. CDR1 is WNHNN and CDR2 is SYGVQD in the germline V gene (reference sequence). The CDR3 bases are TGCGCCAGCAGGGATTCAGGAACGAACACTGAAGCTTTCTTT. It is translated as CASRDSGTNTEAFF.

The gene calls are TRBV10-3 and TRBJ2-1; 13 positions match TRBD2. The CDR3 contains 16 residues. V shed 5 bases, J shed 8 bases, and the junction held 9 bases outside the gene matches. Germline V CDR1 and CDR2: ENHRY, SYGVKD. As DNA, the CDR3 is TGTGCCATCAGTATGGGGACTAGCGGGGTATCATATGAGCAGTTCTTC. This translates into CAISMGTSGVSYEQFF.

The J gene is TRBJ2-7, the V gene TRBV27; 8 bases align to TRBD2. The V gene's germline CDR1 is MNHEY and CDR2 SMNVEV (reference sequence). This CDR3 spans 14 amino acids. Trimming removed 7 bases from V and 4 bases from J; junction bases left unmatched: 9. CDR3: CASTPAGGAYEQYF. DNA for the CDR3: TGTGCCAGCACTCCCGCGGGGGGCGCGTACGAGCAGTACTTC.

The chain carries TRBV3-1 (or the pseudogene TRBV3-2) and TRBJ1-5, with TRBD1 matching 8 bases. The junction had 3 bases not matched to a gene; V was cut back by 1 base and J by 4 bases. This CDR3 region has 15 residues. Germline V gene data show CDR1 as LGHDT and CDR2 as YNNKEL (reference sequence). The CDR3 region is CASSQGTGKNQPQHF. CDR3 in DNA: TGTGCCAGCAGCCAAGGGACAGGGAAAAATCAGCCCCAGCATTTT.

V usage is TRBV6-5 and J usage is TRBJ2-7; D is uncertain. This CDR3 has 11 amino acids. Germline V gene lookup returns CDR1 MNHEY and CDR2 SVGAGI. Trimming removed 4 bases at V and 6 bases at J, with 7 bases between. This CDR3 reads CASSSLGEQYF. The CDR3 bases are TGTGCCAGCAGTTCCCTCGGCGAGCAGTACTTC.

The rearrangement uses TRBV29-1 and TRBJ1-2; D may be TRBD1 (6 bases). V was trimmed by 2 bases and J by 7 bases, leaving 17 bases between them. The CDR3 is made up of 14 amino acids. CDR1 and CDR2 (germline): SQVTM, ANQGSEA. The chain's CDR3 is CSVEIQGRGSGYTF. CDR3 DNA sequence: TGCAGCGTTGAAATACAGGGAAGAGGTAGTGGCTACACCTTC. Variable domain in full (rest from reference TRBV29-1 and TRBJ1-2): SAVISQKPSRDICQRGTSLTIQCQVDSQVTMMFWYRQQPGQSLTLIATANQGSEATYESGFVIDKFPISRPNLTFSTLTVSNMSPEDSSIYLCSVEIQGRGSGYTFGSGTRLTVV.

The rearrangement joins TRBV28 to TRBJ2-7, with 9 bases fitting TRBD1. V was pared by 4 bases and J by 4 bases, with 8 bases of the junction left unmatched. The CDR3 is 15 residues long. CDR1 is MDHEN, CDR2 SYDVKM, per germline. CDR3 sequence: CASSSPGQGLYEQYF. DNA for the CDR3: TGTGCCAGCAGTTCCCCGGGACAGGGATTGTACGAGCAGTACTTC.

The chain combines TRBV18 with TRBJ1-1, with D possibly TRBD1 on 6 matching bases. V lost 5 bases to trimming and J lost 2 bases, with 18 bases between them. This CDR3 is built from 16 residues. Germline V CDR1 and CDR2: KGHSH, LQKENI. CDR3 DNA: TGTGCCAGCTCATCAATAACCGGGACAAAAAACACTGAAGCTTTCTTT. It codes for CASSSITGTKNTEAFF.

The chain links TRBV7-3 to TRBJ2-3; D is unresolved. The germline gives CDR1 SGHTA, CDR2 FQGTGA. V was pared by 0 bases and J by 0 bases, with 4 bases between. The CDR3 length is 14 residues. The CDR3, as DNA: TGTGCCAGCAGCTTAACAGCGAGCACAGATACGCAGTATTTT. This sequence encodes CASSLTASTDTQYF.

The chain couples TRBV2 to TRBJ1-2, with D maybe TRBD1 (6 bases). Trimming removed 11 bases from V and 0 bases from J, with 13 bases in between. CDR1 and CDR2 (germline): SNHLY, FYNNEI. CDR3 length equals 13 residues. CDR3 coding DNA: TGTGCCGCGCAACAGGGAGCTAACTATGGCTACACCTTC. Encoded protein: CAAQQGANYGYTF.

This clone showed up just once. The V call is TRBV2, the J call TRBJ1-4; 7 bases line up with TRBD1. The V gene end was trimmed by 9 bases and the J gene end by 4 bases; junction bases not matched to a gene: 8. The CDR3 sequence is 14 residues long. From germline, CDR1 is SNHLY and CDR2 FYNNEI. The CDR3 here is CASSLDRSNEKLFF. The CDR3 DNA reads as TGTGCCAGTTCCCTGGACAGGAGTAATGAAAAACTGTTTTTT. The variable domain in full, with the rest retrieved from reference TRBV2 and TRBJ1-4, is EPEVTQTPSHQVTQMGQEVILRCVPISNHLYFYWYRQILGQKVEFLVSFYNNEISEKSEIFDDQFSVERPDGSNFTLKIRSTKLEDSAMYFCASSLDRSNEKLFFGSGTQLSVL.

The chain is built from TRBV7-6 and TRBJ2-2; 9 nucleotides line up with TRBD1. The CDR3 covers 15 residues. Germline V gene lookup returns CDR1 SGHVS and CDR2 FNYEAQ. With V trimmed by 5 bases and J by 7 bases, 8 bases remained unmatched. CDR3 sequence (DNA): TGTGCCAGCAGCCTCTGGACAGGGGTCAGCGGGGAGCTGTTTTTT. Encoded protein: CASSLWTGVSGELFF. Filled out from reference TRBV7-6 and TRBJ2-2, the complete variable domain reads GAGVSQSPRYKVTKRGQDVALRCDPISGHVSLYWYRQALGQGPEFLTYFNYEAQQDKSGLPNDRFSAERPEGSISTLTIQRTEQRDSAMYRCASSLWTGVSGELFFGEGSRLTVL.